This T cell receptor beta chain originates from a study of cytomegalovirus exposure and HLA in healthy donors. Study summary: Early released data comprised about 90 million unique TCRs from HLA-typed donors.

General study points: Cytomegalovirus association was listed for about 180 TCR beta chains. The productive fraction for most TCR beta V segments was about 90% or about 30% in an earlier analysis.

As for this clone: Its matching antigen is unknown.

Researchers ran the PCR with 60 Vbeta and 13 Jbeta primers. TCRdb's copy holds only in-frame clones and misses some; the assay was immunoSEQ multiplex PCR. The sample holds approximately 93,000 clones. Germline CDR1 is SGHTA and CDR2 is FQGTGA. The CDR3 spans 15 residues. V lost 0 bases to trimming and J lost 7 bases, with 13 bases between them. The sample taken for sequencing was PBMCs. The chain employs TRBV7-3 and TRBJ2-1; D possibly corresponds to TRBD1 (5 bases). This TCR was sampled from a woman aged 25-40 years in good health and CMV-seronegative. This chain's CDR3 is CASSLTAGKGNEQFF. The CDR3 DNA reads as TGTGCCAGCAGCTTAACGGCAGGGAAGGGGAATGAGCAGTTCTTC.